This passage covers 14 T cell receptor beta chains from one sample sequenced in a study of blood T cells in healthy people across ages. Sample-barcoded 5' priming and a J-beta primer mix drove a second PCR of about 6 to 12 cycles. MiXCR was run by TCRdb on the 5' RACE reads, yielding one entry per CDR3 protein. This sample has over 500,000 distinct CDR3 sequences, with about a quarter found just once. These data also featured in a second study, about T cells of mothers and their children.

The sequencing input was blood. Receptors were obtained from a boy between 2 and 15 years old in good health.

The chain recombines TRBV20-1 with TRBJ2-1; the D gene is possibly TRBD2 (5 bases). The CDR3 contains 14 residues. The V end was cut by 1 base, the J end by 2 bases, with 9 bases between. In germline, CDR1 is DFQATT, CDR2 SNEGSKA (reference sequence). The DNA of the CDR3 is TGCAGTGCTAGAGCGGGGTACCCCTACAATGAGCAGTTCTTC. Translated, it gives CSARAGYPYNEQFF.

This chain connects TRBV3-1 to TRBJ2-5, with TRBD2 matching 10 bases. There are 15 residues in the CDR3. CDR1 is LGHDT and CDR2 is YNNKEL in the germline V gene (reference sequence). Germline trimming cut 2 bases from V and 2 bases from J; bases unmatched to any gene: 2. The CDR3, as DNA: TGTGCCAGCAGCCAAACTAGCGGGGTACAAGAGACCCAGTACTTC. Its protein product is CASSQTSGVQETQYF.

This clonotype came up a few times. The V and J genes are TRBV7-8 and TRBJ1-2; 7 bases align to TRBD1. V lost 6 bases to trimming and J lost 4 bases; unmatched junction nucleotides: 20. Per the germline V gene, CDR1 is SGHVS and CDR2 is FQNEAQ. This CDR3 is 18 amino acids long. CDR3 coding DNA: TGTGCCAGCAGTCCTGGGGGGGACAGCGTACGATGGTTCTATGGCTACACCTTC. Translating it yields CASSPGGDSVRWFYGYTF.

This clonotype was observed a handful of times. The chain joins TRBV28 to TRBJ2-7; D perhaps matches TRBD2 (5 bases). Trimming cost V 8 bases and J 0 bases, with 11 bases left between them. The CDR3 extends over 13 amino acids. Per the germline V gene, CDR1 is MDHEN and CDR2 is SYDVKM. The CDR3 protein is CASSEGSSYEQYF. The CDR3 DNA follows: TGTGCCAGCTCCGAAGGGAGCTCCTACGAGCAGTACTTC.

The CDR3 bases are TGCGCCAGCAGAGGCGGGAGGGCTTCCTACAATGAGCAGTTCTTC. It yields the protein CASRGGRASYNEQFF. This chain links TRBV5-1 with TRBJ2-1; 9 bases fit TRBD2. V shed 5 bases and J 1 base; nucleotides not matched to a gene: 4. Looked up from germline, CDR1 is SGHRS and CDR2 is YFSETQ. There are 15 residues in the CDR3.

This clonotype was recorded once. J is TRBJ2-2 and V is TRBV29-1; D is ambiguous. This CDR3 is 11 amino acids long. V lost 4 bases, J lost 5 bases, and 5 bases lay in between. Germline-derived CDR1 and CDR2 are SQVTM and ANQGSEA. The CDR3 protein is CSVVGTGELFF. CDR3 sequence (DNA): TGCAGCGTTGTTGGGACCGGGGAGCTGTTTTTT.

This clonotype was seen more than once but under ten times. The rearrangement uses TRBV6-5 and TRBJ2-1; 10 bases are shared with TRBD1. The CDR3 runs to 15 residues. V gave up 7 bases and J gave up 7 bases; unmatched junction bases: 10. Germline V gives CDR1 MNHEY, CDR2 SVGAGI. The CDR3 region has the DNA TGTGCCAGCAAACGACAGGGGGCGCAAAAAAATGAGCAGTTCTTC. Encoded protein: CASKRQGAQKNEQFF.

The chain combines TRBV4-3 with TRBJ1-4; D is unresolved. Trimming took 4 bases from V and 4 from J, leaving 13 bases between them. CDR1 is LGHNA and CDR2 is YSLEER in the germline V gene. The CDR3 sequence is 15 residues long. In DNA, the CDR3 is TGCGCCAGCAGCCCGAAATGGGCTGGTAATGAAAAACTGTTTTTT. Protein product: CASSPKWAGNEKLFF.

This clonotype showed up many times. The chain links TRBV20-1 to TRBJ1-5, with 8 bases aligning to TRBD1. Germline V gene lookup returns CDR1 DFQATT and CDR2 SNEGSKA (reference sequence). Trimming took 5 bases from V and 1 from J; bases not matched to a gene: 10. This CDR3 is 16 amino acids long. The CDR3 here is CSALRAGGLSNQPQHF. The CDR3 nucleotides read TGCAGTGCTCTTAGGGCAGGGGGCCTGAGCAATCAGCCCCAGCATTTT.

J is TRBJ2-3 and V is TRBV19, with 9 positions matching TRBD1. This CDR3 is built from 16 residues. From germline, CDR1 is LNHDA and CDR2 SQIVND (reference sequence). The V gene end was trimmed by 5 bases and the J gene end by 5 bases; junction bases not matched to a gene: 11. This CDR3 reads CASSATGGREGDTQYF. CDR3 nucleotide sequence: TGTGCCAGTAGTGCGACAGGGGGTAGAGAAGGAGATACGCAGTATTTT.

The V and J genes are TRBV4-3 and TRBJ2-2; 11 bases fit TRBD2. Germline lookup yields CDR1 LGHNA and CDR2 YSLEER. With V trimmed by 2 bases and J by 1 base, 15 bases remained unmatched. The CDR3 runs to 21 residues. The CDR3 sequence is CASSQLGAGLAGGKNTGELFF. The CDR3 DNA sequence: TGCGCCAGCAGCCAACTTGGAGCGGGGCTAGCGGGAGGAAAGAACACCGGGGAGCTGTTTTTT.

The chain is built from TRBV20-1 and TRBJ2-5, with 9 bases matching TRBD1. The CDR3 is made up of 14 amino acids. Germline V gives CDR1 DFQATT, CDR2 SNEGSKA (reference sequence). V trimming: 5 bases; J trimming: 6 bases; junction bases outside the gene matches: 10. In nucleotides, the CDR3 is TGCAGTGCTCGTCCCGGGACAGGGTTGAAGACCCAGTACTTC. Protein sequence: CSARPGTGLKTQYF.

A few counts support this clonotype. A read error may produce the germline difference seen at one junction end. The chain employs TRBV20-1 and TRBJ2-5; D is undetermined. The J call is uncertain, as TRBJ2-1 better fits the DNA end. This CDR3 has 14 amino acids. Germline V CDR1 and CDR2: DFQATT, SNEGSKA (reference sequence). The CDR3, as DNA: TGCAGTGCGCAATCCCAGAGCTCCTACAGTGAGCAGTTCTTC. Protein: CSAQSQSSYSEQFF.

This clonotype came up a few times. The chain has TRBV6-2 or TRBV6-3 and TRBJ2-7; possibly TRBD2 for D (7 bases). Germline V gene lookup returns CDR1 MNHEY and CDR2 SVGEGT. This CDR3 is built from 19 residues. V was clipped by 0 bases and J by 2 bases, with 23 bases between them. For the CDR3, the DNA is TGTGCCAGCAGTTACTCGTGGCAGGGGCGCGGGAGCAGACCCTACGAGCAGTACTTC. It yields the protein CASSYSWQGRGSRPYEQYF.